This T cell receptor beta chain was identified in a study of T cells in localized non-small cell lung cancer. Study-level findings and limits: Sequencing covered just one tumor region, so heterogeneity cannot be ruled out. Those with higher blood T cell density had longer overall survival. Uninvolved nearby lung showed the greatest T cell clonality, exceeding that found in tumor.

Only in-frame clones appear in the TCRdb table, and some are missing; sequencing was by immunoSEQ multiplex PCR. Counted here are more than 45,000 clones, just over 85% occurring once; the ten biggest clones make up over 15%. A remark on this clone: The antigen remains unidentified.

CDR1 MNHEY and CDR2 SVGAGI come from the germline V gene. Trimming took 7 bases from V and 7 from J, leaving 13 bases between them. The CDR3 runs 12 residues. The V call is TRBV6-5, the J call TRBJ1-2; D unresolved. Here the sequenced sample was peripheral blood, taken before any cancer treatment. The source is a male donor aged 60 or over with stage III squamous cell lung carcinoma. CDR3 region: CASITRAGGYTF. CDR3 nucleotides: TGTGCCAGCATAACGAGGGCCGGTGGCTACACCTTC.